This T cell receptor beta chain was captured by sequencing in a study of human T cells and chemical hapten exposure. In the library, unique molecular identifiers were attached to individual cDNA molecules. TCRdb re-called the RACE reads through MiXCR, storing one row per CDR3 protein. This sample yields about 80,000 distinct CDR3 sequences, of which 11% to 15% are seen a single time; 4% to 6% belongs to the top ten. This clonotype has more than one count but fewer than ten. The time point here: pre-sensitization, week 0. Treatment reported: therapeutic diphenylcyclopropenone sensitization with weekly scalp DPC. CDR1 is LGHDT, CDR2 YNNKEL, per germline (reference sequence). The V end lost 4 bases, the J end lost 5 bases, and 14 bases lay between the germline ends. This CDR3 is 15 amino acids long.

The clonotype was recovered from a woman aged 50 to 60 with alopecia areata. Some clones in this sample may be carry-over from other donors' samples. The sequences come from whole blood, collected in connection with sensitization to the hapten diphenylcyclopropenone (DPC). The chain employs TRBV3-1 and TRBJ1-4, with a tentative D call TRBD1 (5 bases). CDR3 amino acids: CASSPNSGGNEKLFF. DNA of the CDR3: TGTGCCAGCAGCCCTAACTCGGGGGGAAATGAAAAACTGTTTTTT.